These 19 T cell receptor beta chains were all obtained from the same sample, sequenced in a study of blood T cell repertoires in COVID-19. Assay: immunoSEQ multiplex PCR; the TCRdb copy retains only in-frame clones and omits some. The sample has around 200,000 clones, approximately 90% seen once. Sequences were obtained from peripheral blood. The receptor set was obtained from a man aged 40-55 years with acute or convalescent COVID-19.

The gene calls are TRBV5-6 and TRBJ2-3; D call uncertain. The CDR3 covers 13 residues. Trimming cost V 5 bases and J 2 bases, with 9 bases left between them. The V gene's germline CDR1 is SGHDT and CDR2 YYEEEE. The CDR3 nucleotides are TGTGCCAGCAGATTTTGGGCCACAGATACGCAGTATTTT. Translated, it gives CASRFWATDTQYF.

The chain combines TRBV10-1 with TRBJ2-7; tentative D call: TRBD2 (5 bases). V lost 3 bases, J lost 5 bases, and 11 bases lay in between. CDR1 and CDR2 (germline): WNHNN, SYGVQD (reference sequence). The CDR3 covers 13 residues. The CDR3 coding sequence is TGCGCCAGCAGTGAAGGAGGTCTGGACGAGCAGTACTTC. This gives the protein CASSEGGLDEQYF.

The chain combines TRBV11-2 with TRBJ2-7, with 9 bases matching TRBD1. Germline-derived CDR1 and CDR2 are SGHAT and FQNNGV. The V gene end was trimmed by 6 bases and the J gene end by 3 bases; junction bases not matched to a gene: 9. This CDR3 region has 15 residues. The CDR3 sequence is CASSPKQGAVYEQYF. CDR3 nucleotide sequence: TGTGCCAGCAGTCCAAAACAGGGGGCGGTCTACGAGCAGTACTTC.

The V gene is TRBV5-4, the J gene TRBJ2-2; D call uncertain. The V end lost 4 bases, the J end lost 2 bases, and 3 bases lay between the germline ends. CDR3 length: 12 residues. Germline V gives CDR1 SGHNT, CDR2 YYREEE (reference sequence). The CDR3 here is CASSLNTGELFF. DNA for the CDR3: TGTGCCAGCAGCCTTAACACCGGGGAGCTGTTTTTT.

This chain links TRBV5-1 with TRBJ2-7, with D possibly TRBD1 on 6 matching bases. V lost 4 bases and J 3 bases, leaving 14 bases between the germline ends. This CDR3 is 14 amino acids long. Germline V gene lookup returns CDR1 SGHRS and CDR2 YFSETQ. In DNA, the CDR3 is TGCGCCAGCAGCCTCGGGACAAACAACTACGAGCAGTACTTC. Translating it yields CASSLGTNNYEQYF.

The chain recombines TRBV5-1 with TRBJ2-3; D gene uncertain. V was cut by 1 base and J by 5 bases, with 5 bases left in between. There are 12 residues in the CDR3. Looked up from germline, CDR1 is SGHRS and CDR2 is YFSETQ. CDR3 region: CASSLSEDTQYF. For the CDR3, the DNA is TGCGCCAGCAGCTTGTCAGAAGATACGCAGTATTTT.

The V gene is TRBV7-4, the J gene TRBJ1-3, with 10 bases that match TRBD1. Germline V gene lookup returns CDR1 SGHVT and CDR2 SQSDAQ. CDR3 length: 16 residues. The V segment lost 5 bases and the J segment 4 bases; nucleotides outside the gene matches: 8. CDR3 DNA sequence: TGTGCCAGCAGCCCGCGGGGACAGGGGACGGGAAACACCATATATTTT. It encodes CASSPRGQGTGNTIYF.

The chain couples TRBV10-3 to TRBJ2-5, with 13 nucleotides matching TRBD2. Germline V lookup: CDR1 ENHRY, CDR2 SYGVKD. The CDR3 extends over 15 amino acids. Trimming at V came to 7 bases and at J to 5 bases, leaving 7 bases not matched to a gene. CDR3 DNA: TGTGCCATCAACTCAGGACTAGCGGGGGTCGAGACCCAGTACTTC. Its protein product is CAINSGLAGVETQYF.

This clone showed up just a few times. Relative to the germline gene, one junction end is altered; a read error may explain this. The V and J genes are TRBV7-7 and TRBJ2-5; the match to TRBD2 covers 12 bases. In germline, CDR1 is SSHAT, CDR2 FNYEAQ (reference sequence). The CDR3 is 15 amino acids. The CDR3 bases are TGTGCTAGCAGTCTAGCGGGAGGGGTCCAAGAGACCCAGTACTTC. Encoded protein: CASSLAGGVQETQYF.

The CDR3 loop reads CASSPQGDYGYTF. The DNA of the CDR3 is TGTGCCAGCTCACCACAGGGAGACTATGGCTACACCTTC. The rearrangement uses TRBV18 and TRBJ1-2; D gene uncertain. Trimming removed 1 base at V and 3 bases at J, with 6 bases between. This CDR3 is built from 13 residues. CDR1 KGHSH and CDR2 LQKENI come from the germline V gene.

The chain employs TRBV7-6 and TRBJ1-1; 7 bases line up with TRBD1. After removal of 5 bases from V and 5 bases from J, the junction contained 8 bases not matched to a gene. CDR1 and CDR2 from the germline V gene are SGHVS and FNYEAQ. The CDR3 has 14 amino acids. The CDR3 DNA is TGTGCCAGCAGCCCACTACAGGGGAGGACTGAAGCTTTCTTT. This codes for CASSPLQGRTEAFF.

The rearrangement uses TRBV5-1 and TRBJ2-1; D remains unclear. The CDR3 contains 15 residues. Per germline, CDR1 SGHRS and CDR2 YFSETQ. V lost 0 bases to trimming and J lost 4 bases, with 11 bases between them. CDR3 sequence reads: CASSLGEELYNEQFF. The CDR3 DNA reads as TGCGCCAGCAGCTTGGGAGAAGAACTATACAATGAGCAGTTCTTC.

The CDR3: CASSLGPGSYGYTF. CDR3 sequence (DNA): TGTGCCAGCAGCTTAGGTCCCGGGTCCTATGGCTACACCTTC. The J gene is TRBJ1-2, the V gene TRBV11-2; D is uncertain. Trimming pared 1 base from V and 4 bases from J, leaving 10 bases between. The CDR3 has 14 residues. Germline V CDR1 and CDR2: SGHAT, FQNNGV. Together with reference TRBV11-2 and TRBJ1-2, the CDR3 gives the full variable domain: EAGVAQSPRYKIIEKRQSVAFWCNPISGHATLYWYQQILGQGPKLLIQFQNNGVVDDSQLPKDRFSAERLKGVDSTLKIQPAKLEDSAVYLCASSLGPGSYGYTFGSGTRLTVV.

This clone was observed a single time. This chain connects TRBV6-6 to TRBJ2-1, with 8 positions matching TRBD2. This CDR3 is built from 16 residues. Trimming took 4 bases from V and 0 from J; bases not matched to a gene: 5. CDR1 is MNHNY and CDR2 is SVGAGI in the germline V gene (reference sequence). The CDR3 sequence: CASSFLAGSSYNEQFF. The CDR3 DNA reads TGTGCCAGCAGTTTCTTAGCGGGGAGCTCCTACAATGAGCAGTTCTTC.

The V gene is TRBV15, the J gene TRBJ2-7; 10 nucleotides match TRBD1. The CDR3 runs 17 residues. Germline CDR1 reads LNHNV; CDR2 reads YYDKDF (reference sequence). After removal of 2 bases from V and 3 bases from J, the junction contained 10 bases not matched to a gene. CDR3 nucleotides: TGTGCCACCAGCAGACGGGACAGGGGACTAGTAGGCTACGAGCAGTACTTC. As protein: CATSRRDRGLVGYEQYF.

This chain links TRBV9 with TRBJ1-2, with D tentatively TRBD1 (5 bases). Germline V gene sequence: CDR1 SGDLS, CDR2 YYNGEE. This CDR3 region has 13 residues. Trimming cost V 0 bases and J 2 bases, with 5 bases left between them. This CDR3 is CASSVAGNYGYTF. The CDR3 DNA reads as TGTGCCAGCAGCGTAGCAGGGAACTATGGCTACACCTTC.

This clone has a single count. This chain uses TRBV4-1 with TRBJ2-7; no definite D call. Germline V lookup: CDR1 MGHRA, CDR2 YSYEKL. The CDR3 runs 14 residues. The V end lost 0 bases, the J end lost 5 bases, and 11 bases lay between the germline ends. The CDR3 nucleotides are TGCGCCAGCAGCCAAGATCTAGGATGGGACGAGCAGTACTTC. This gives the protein CASSQDLGWDEQYF.

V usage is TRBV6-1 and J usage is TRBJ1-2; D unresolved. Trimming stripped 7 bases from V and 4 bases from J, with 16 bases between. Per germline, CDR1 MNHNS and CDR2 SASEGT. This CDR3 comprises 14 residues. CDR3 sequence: CASNQWEVTYGYTF. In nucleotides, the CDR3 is TGTGCCAGCAACCAGTGGGAGGTTACCTATGGCTACACCTTC.

The CDR3 DNA follows: TGTGCCAGCAGCCAAGGGGTCCGGACTAGCGTGTTCTACGAGCAGTACTTC. Translating gives CASSQGVRTSVFYEQYF. V and J are TRBV3-1 (or the pseudogene TRBV3-2) and TRBJ2-7; 9 positions agree with TRBD2. The germline V gene has CDR1 LGHDT and CDR2 YNNKEL (reference sequence). The trim removed 1 base at V and 3 bases at J, leaving 10 bases unmatched. The CDR3 is 17 residues long.